Listed below are T cell receptor beta chains from one sample, sequenced in a study of T cells in Graves' hyperthyroidism and ophthalmopathy. TCRdb reanalysed the multiplex PCR reads using MiXCR and keeps one entry per CDR3 protein. The profile shows about 610,000 distinct CDR3 sequences, about 16% of them singletons. Sequenced sample: blood. The origin of the receptors is a woman aged 40 to 50 with Graves' ophthalmopathy. Each CDR3 is given without its conserved first and last residue. Each record gives: J gene, V gene, CDR3 protein.

TRBJ1-3,TRBV2,ASSSQLAAGNTIY
TRBJ1-5,TRBV2,ASRKTGDQPQH
TRBJ1-1,TRBV4-1,ASSQDPGLNTEAF
TRBJ2-1,TRBV20-1,SARESLNEQF
TRBJ1-5,TRBV28,ASTPTGAGSQPQH
TRBJ1-3,TRBV12-3/TRBV12-4,ASTWWDRENTIY
TRBJ2-1,TRBV28,ASILHNEQF
TRBJ2-7,TRBV4-1,ASSQPEVLGVYEQY
TRBJ1-1,TRBV28,ASNRDREAF
TRBJ2-5,TRBV19,ASSGSLSETQY
TRBJ1-5,TRBV27,ASRSLDVTGVPSNQPQH
TRBJ2-1,TRBV13,ASSYPYAGNYNEQF
TRBJ1-1,TRBV20-1,SARVLSAKTEAF
TRBJ1-3,TRBV28,ASHAGTGPGNTIY
TRBJ2-3,TRBV24-1,ATSEAGGSDTQY
TRBJ2-5,TRBV6-1,ASSEVGGETQY
TRBJ2-1,TRBV10-3,AISEPGTGNEQF
TRBJ1-3,TRBV12-3/TRBV12-4,ASSSYPGGSGNTIY
TRBJ2-5,TRBV7-8,ASSFWDRGQGYQETQY